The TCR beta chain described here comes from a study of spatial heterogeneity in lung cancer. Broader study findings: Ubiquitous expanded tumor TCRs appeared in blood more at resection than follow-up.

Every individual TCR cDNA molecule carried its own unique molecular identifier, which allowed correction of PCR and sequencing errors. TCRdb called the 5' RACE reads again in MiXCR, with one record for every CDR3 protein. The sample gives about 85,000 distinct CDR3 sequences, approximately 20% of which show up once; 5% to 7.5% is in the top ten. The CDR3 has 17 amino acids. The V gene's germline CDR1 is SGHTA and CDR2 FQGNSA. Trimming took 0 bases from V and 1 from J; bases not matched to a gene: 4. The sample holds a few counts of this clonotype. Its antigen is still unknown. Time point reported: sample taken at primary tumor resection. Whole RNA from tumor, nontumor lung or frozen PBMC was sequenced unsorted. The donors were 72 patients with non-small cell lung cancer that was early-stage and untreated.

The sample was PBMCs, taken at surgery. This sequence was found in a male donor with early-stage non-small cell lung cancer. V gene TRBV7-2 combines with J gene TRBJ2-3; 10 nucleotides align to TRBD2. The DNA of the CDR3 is TGTGCCAGCAGCTTAGCCCTTACTAGCGGGGGCACAGATACGCAGTATTTT. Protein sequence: CASSLALTSGGTDTQYF.